This T cell receptor (beta chain) was documented in a study of pediatric ulcerative colitis. Study-wide results and limits: Blood samples from a couple of patients yielded substantially fewer templates and were excluded from blood-rectal overlap analysis.

Samples were sequenced at Survey level, maximum 500,000 reads. Assay used: immunoSEQ multiplex PCR; TCRdb lists only in-frame clones, some missing. This table holds some 25,000 clones, approximately 71% found once. During colonoscopy, one to two rectal pinch biopsies were collected. No immunosuppressive drugs were given to ulcerative colitis patients before diagnostic colonoscopy. Trimming left V 4 bases short and J 2 bases short, with 21 bases between. This CDR3 is 18 amino acids long. Germline-derived CDR1 and CDR2 are LNHDA and SQIVND (reference sequence). As regards this clone: Its target is unknown.

The receptor was isolated from a boy between 5 and 17 years old with severe ulcerative colitis. V and J are TRBV19 and TRBJ1-5; D is unclear. The sample was gut tissue. The CDR3 nucleotides are TGTGCCAGTAGTACGAGTAAGCTGGCCCCGGGTCGCAATCAGCCCCAGCATTTT. This codes for CASSTSKLAPGRNQPQHF.